This T cell receptor beta chain was observed in a study of read filtering for tumor transcriptome and immune sequencing. Every patient had bone marrow sampled while the disease was active. The study, taken as a whole, reports: IR-seq captured clonotypes deeper and more reliably than RNA-seq.

With respect to this clonotype: Antigen unknown.

The V gene's germline CDR1 is DFQATT and CDR2 SNEGSKA (reference sequence). V was pared by 4 bases and J by 9 bases, with 19 bases between. The CDR3 sequence is 14 residues long. Molecular barcoded adaptors covering alpha/delta and beta/gamma chains were used on approximately 400 ng RNA. TCRdb passed the reads through MiXCR, listing each CDR3 protein once. The sample includes about 48,000 distinct CDR3 sequences, roughly 19% of them seen just once. Material for sequencing was a population of CD138-negative cells sorted from bone marrow. The V gene is TRBV20-1, the J gene TRBJ2-1; D remains unclear. The TCR originated in a donor aged 40 or over with multiple myeloma. CDR3 sequence: CSAKDSAQVAEQFF. The DNA for the CDR3 is TGCAGTGCTAAAGACTCGGCCCAAGTAGCTGAGCAGTTCTTC.